This TCR beta chain was retrieved from a study of Graves' ophthalmopathy and Graves' hyperthyroidism. The authors defined stable hyperthyroidism as no ophthalmopathy within 18 months of follow-up. PBMCs were isolated by Ficoll-Paque density gradient centrifugation, using over 9.5 ml of fresh peripheral blood as the starting material. Points from the study as a whole: Using a 13-signature model, the authors split ophthalmopathy from stable hyperthyroidism, with just under 90% sensitivity and 81.08% specificity. Among expanded thyroid clonotypes above 0.001 frequency, most also occurred in blood.

This clonotype was counted ten times or more. As yet, its antigen is unknown. Scientists amplified the TCR beta CDR3 regions from RNA transcripts. An initial RT-PCR round employing HTBI primers preceded a second-round multiplex PCR. TCRdb recomputed calls from the multiplex PCR reads with MiXCR, one row per CDR3 protein. The table shows hundreds of thousands of distinct CDR3 sequences, with about 24% occurring only once. Germline assignment: CDR1 SGHTA and CDR2 FQGNSA. This CDR3 contains 15 residues. V dropped 6 bases and J dropped 7 bases, with 21 bases sitting between them. This TCR came from a young woman with stable Graves' hyperthyroidism. Some clones in this sample may be carry-over from other donors' samples. The rearrangement links TRBV7-2 to TRBJ1-2; D is possibly TRBD1 (5 bases). The sequencing sample was made of peripheral blood. In nucleotides, the CDR3 is TGTGCCAGCAGTACCCCATCACGGGGACTTGGTGGCTACACCTTC. Translated: CASSTPSRGLGGYTF.